The 24 T cell receptor beta chains below come from one sample, sequenced in a study of cytomegalovirus exposure and HLA in healthy donors. Data came from immunoSEQ multiplex PCR; TCRdb stores just in-frame clones and leaves some out. The repertoire has more than 90,000 clones, 86% of them found once; the top ten carry 4.5% to 6%. Source material: PBMCs. Receptors originate from a young man in good health and CMV-seronegative.

The chain combines TRBV5-8 with TRBJ1-1; no firm D call. The CDR3 covers 15 residues. Germline V gives CDR1 SGHTS, CDR2 YDEGEE. V was cut by 0 bases and J by 2 bases, with 11 bases left in between. CDR3 region: CASSLGPGFNTEAFF. The CDR3, as DNA: TGTGCCAGCAGCTTGGGGCCGGGGTTCAACACTGAAGCTTTCTTT. The whole variable domain, remainder taken from reference TRBV5-8 and TRBJ1-1, is EAGVTQSPTHLIKTRGQQATLRCSPISGHTSVYWYQQALGLGLQFLLWYDEGEERNRGNFPPRFSGRQFPNYSSELNVNALELEDSALYLCASSLGPGFNTEAFFGQGTRLTVV.

This chain links TRBV7-2 with TRBJ2-6; D is undetermined. Trimming left V 5 bases short and J 0 bases short, with 5 bases between. The germline CDR1 and CDR2 sequences are SGHTA and FQGNSA. The CDR3 is 14 amino acids. The CDR3 region has the DNA TGTGCCAGCAGCCCCCGCTCTGGGGCCAACGTCCTGACTTTC. This encodes CASSPRSGANVLTF.

There are a few counts of this clone. The chain uses TRBV23-1 and TRBJ1-1, with a weak D call TRBD1 (6 bases). TRBV23-1 is an ORF for which the function is uncertain. The CDR3 runs to 16 residues. The V and J ends lost 0 bases and 2 bases respectively, with 13 bases between them. This CDR3 reads CASSQSIPGVNTEAFF. The DNA for the CDR3 is TGCGCCAGCAGTCAATCGATTCCAGGGGTTAACACTGAAGCTTTCTTT.

The chain combines TRBV6-6 with TRBJ1-2; a possible D gene is TRBD1 (6 bases). Germline V gene sequence: CDR1 MNHNY, CDR2 SVGAGI (reference sequence). Trimming left V 5 bases short and J 3 bases short, with 16 bases between. CDR3 length: 15 residues. As DNA, the CDR3 is TGTGCCAGCAGTACAGCAGGGGAGGGTGACTATGGCTACACCTTC. Protein product: CASSTAGEGDYGYTF.

This chain connects TRBV30 to TRBJ2-1; D is unclear. CDR1 is GTSNPN, CDR2 SVGIG, per germline (reference sequence). CDR3 length: 12 residues. The V and J ends lost 4 bases and 0 bases respectively, with 4 bases between them. CDR3 DNA: TGTGCCTGGAAGAGCTCCTACAATGAGCAGTTCTTC. Translation: CAWKSSYNEQFF.

This clone is a singleton in its sample. The rearrangement uses TRBV6-5 and TRBJ1-1; D is ambiguous. The CDR3 loop spans 15 amino acids. CDR1 MNHEY and CDR2 SVGAGI come from the germline V gene. Trimming stripped 2 bases from V and 1 base from J, with 11 bases between. CDR3 DNA: TGTGCCAGCAGTTACGCGGCGCCTTCGAACACTGAAGCTTTCTTT. Encoded protein: CASSYAAPSNTEAFF.

This sequence joins TRBV6-1 and TRBJ2-7; D might be TRBD2 (5 bases). V shed 2 bases and J shed 2 bases, with 16 bases lying between them. There are 16 residues in the CDR3. CDR1 MNHNS and CDR2 SASEGT come from the germline V gene. The CDR3 here is CASSEQASRVTYEQYF. CDR3 DNA: TGTGCCAGCAGTGAACAGGCGTCGCGGGTTACCTACGAGCAGTACTTC.

The CDR3 is CASSSAGGPNTQYF. The DNA of the CDR3 is TGTGCCAGCAGTTCTGCGGGAGGGCCGAATACGCAGTATTTT. The chain carries TRBV27 and TRBJ2-3; 9 bases align to TRBD2. The CDR3 is 14 residues long. Germline loops: CDR1 MNHEY, CDR2 SMNVEV (reference sequence). V lost 4 bases and J lost 7; bases outside the gene matches: 6.

This clone was counted between two and nine times. The junction departs from germline at one end; a sequencing error may be responsible. The CDR3 spells CASSPSNSGYTF. Here the CDR3 DNA reads TGTGCCAGCAGCCCGTCGAACTCTGGCTACACCTTC. The V gene is TRBV7-9, the J gene TRBJ1-2; D gene ambiguous. Germline CDR1 and CDR2: SEHNR and FQNEAQ (reference sequence). The CDR3 covers 12 residues. The full variable domain, completed using reference TRBV7-9 and TRBJ1-2, is DTGVSQNPRHKITKRGQNVTFRCDPISEHNRLYWYRQTLGQGPEFLTYFQNEAQLEKSRLLSDRFSAERPKGSFSTLEIQRTEQGDSAMYLCASSPSNSGYTFGSGTRLTVV.

The gene calls are TRBV12-5 and TRBJ2-2; 10 bases are shared with TRBD1. Unmatched junction bases numbered 5, after V lost 4 bases and J lost 6 bases. In germline, CDR1 is LGHNT, CDR2 FRNRAP. This CDR3 is 15 amino acids long. CDR3 in DNA: TGTGCTAGTGGTTACGGGACAGGGGTCCCCGGGGAGCTGTTTTTT. It codes for CASGYGTGVPGELFF.

The chain uses TRBV27 and TRBJ2-3; D is possibly TRBD2 (5 bases). Germline V gene data show CDR1 as MNHEY and CDR2 as SMNVEV (reference sequence). Trimming cost V 4 bases and J 6 bases, with 8 bases left between them. This CDR3 spans 12 amino acids. CDR3 loop: CASSSGVDTQYF. The CDR3 bases are TGTGCCAGCAGTTCCGGGGTCGATACGCAGTATTTT.

The chain employs TRBV11-2 and TRBJ2-3; D is possibly TRBD1 (6 bases). V lost 6 bases, J lost 4 bases, and 11 bases lay in between. The CDR3 spans 13 residues. Germline V lookup: CDR1 SGHAT, CDR2 FQNNGV. The CDR3: CASRSPGADTQYF. The CDR3 bases are TGTGCCAGCAGAAGTCCAGGGGCAGATACGCAGTATTTT.

V usage is TRBV18 and J usage is TRBJ2-2; 9 nucleotides align to TRBD1. The trim removed 2 bases at V and 4 bases at J, leaving 5 bases unmatched. The CDR3 contains 16 residues. Germline V gene lookup returns CDR1 KGHSH and CDR2 LQKENI. The CDR3 protein is CASSPSGQGITGELFF. The CDR3 region has the DNA TGTGCCAGCTCACCATCGGGACAGGGTATCACCGGGGAGCTGTTTTTT.

The chain links TRBV29-1 to TRBJ1-1, with D unclear. The CDR3 loop spans 12 amino acids. Germline V lookup: CDR1 SQVTM, CDR2 ANQGSEA. Deletions cut 3 bases from V and 5 bases from J, with 10 bases between. CDR3 protein: CSVEGSGTEAFF. CDR3 DNA: TGCAGCGTTGAGGGGAGTGGGACTGAAGCTTTCTTT.

The genes are TRBV7-9 and TRBJ2-1; possibly TRBD2 for D (6 bases). V lost 3 bases and J 3 bases, leaving 15 bases between the germline ends. Germline loops: CDR1 SEHNR, CDR2 FQNEAQ (reference sequence). The CDR3 length is 16 residues. CDR3 loop: CASSFATSPSYNEQFF. The CDR3, as DNA: TGTGCCAGCAGCTTTGCCACTAGCCCCAGCTACAATGAGCAGTTCTTC.

This sequence joins TRBV30 and TRBJ2-7, with TRBD1 matching over 12 bases. Trimming cost V 3 bases and J 5 bases; bases outside gene matches: 8. The CDR3 spans 15 residues. Germline V gene lookup returns CDR1 GTSNPN and CDR2 SVGIG (reference sequence). CDR3 residues: CAWRGWGQGANEQYF. Here the CDR3 DNA reads TGTGCCTGGAGGGGGTGGGGACAGGGGGCGAACGAGCAGTACTTC. The whole variable domain, filled in from reference TRBV30 and TRBJ2-7, reads SQTIHQWPATLVQPVGSPLSLECTVEGTSNPNLYWYRQAAGRGLQLLFYSVGIGQISSEVPQNLSASRPQDRQFILSSKKLLLSDSGFYLCAWRGWGQGANEQYFGPGTRLTVT.

The rearrangement uses TRBV30 and TRBJ2-7; 8 positions match TRBD2. The CDR3 has 14 residues. From germline, CDR1 is GTSNPN and CDR2 SVGIG (reference sequence). Trimming took 5 bases from V and 2 from J; bases not matched to a gene: 8. The CDR3 protein is CAWARGGLTYEQYF. CDR3 DNA sequence: TGTGCCTGGGCCCGGGGGGGGCTTACCTACGAGCAGTACTTC. Full variable domain (rest looked up from reference TRBV30 and TRBJ2-7): SQTIHQWPATLVQPVGSPLSLECTVEGTSNPNLYWYRQAAGRGLQLLFYSVGIGQISSEVPQNLSASRPQDRQFILSSKKLLLSDSGFYLCAWARGGLTYEQYFGPGTRLTVT.

The chain combines TRBV27 with TRBJ2-1; 13 nucleotides line up with TRBD2. The CDR3 has 17 residues. The germline gives CDR1 MNHEY, CDR2 SMNVEV (reference sequence). Trimming took 7 bases from V and 6 from J; bases not matched to a gene: 12. CDR3 in amino acids: CASINSAGLAGVNEQFF. The CDR3 DNA reads TGTGCCAGCATTAACTCGGCAGGACTAGCGGGAGTCAATGAGCAGTTCTTC.

This clone was detected a few times. The rearrangement joins TRBV11-3 to TRBJ2-2, with 9 bases that match TRBD1. The germline V gene encodes CDR1 SGHNT and CDR2 YENEEA. Germline trimming cut 5 bases from V and 5 bases from J; bases unmatched to any gene: 18. The CDR3 covers 19 residues. The CDR3 sequence is CASSPGTGQVGEETGELFF. In DNA, the CDR3 is TGTGCCAGCAGCCCCGGGACAGGGCAGGTTGGAGAAGAAACCGGGGAGCTGTTTTTT. The full variable domain, completed using reference TRBV11-3 and TRBJ2-2, is EAGVVQSPRYKIIEKKQPVAFWCNPISGHNTLYWYLQNLGQGPELLIRYENEEAVDDSQLPKDRFSAERLKGVDSTLKIQPAELGDSAVYLCASSPGTGQVGEETGELFFGEGSRLTVL.

As for this clone: The junction departs from germline at one end; a sequencing error may be responsible. V is TRBV7-8 and J is TRBJ2-5; 10 bases are a match to TRBD2. The CDR3 has 16 residues. Per the germline V gene, CDR1 is SGHVS and CDR2 is FQNEAQ. This chain's CDR3 is CASSVASGSVGETQYF. DNA of the CDR3: TGTGCCAGCAGCGTAGCTAGCGGGAGTGTAGGTGAGACCCAGTACTTC. Full variable domain (missing parts from reference TRBV7-8 and TRBJ2-5): GAGVSQSPRYKVAKRGQDVALRCDPISGHVSLFWYQQALGQGPEFLTYFQNEAQLDKSGLPSDRFFAERPEGSVSTLKIQRTQQEDSAVYLCASSVASGSVGETQYFGPGTRLLVL.

This clone was found a few times. The J gene is TRBJ1-6, the V gene TRBV6-1, with 12 bases fitting TRBD1. There are 15 residues in the CDR3. Trimming cost V 3 bases and J 7 bases; bases outside gene matches: 1. CDR1 MNHNS and CDR2 SASEGT come from the germline V gene. CDR3 DNA: TGTGCCAGCAGTGAGGGACAGGGGGCCAATTCACCCCTCCACTTT. Translated, it gives CASSEGQGANSPLHF.

This chain connects TRBV5-1 to TRBJ2-7; no firm D call. Germline loops: CDR1 SGHRS, CDR2 YFSETQ. Trimming shortened V by 4 bases and J by 2 bases, and 16 bases separated the two germline ends. This CDR3 comprises 15 residues. CDR3 amino acids: CASSRSIDGAYEQYF. DNA of the CDR3: TGCGCCAGCAGCCGGTCTATAGACGGAGCCTACGAGCAGTACTTC.

J is TRBJ2-5 and V is TRBV5-8; 9 bases match TRBD1. In germline, CDR1 is SGHTS, CDR2 YDEGEE. Trimming removed 4 bases from V and 5 bases from J; junction bases left unmatched: 12. The length of the CDR3 is 16 residues. CDR3 protein: CASSPGQGGFEETQYF. DNA of the CDR3: TGTGCCAGCAGCCCGGGACAGGGAGGGTTTGAGGAGACCCAGTACTTC.

The rearrangement joins TRBV7-6 to TRBJ2-2; 8 bases fit TRBD1. The V gene end was trimmed by 5 bases and the J gene end by 6 bases; junction bases not matched to a gene: 8. CDR1 and CDR2 (germline): SGHVS, FNYEAQ. The CDR3 loop spans 15 amino acids. CDR3: CASSLSTGGPGELFF. For the CDR3, the DNA is TGTGCCAGCAGCCTCTCTACAGGGGGACCCGGGGAGCTGTTTTTT. Looking up the rest from reference TRBV7-6 and TRBJ2-2 gives the full variable domain: GAGVSQSPRYKVTKRGQDVALRCDPISGHVSLYWYRQALGQGPEFLTYFNYEAQQDKSGLPNDRFSAERPEGSISTLTIQRTEQRDSAMYRCASSLSTGGPGELFFGEGSRLTVL.